The sequence of this TCR beta chain was determined in a study of blood T cell repertoires in COVID-19. Overall study: Sources were T cells, B-cell-depleted T cells, or PBMCs; the material itself was cDNA or gDNA.

The table came from immunoSEQ multiplex PCR; TCRdb's copy has only in-frame clones and leaves some out. The table shows over 200,000 clones, with around nine tenths occurring only once. The CDR3 is 15 amino acids. Between the trimmed V and J ends, which lost 3 bases and 4 bases, there was a span of 16 bases. Germline CDR1 SGHRS, CDR2 YFSETQ. Sample: peripheral blood. The chain employs TRBV5-1 and TRBJ1-2, with D maybe TRBD1 (6 bases). The TCR was taken from a man in his forties who had recovered from COVID-19. CDR3 in DNA: TGCGCCAGCAGCTCCCGACAGGATGGCGGCTATGGCTACACCTTC. Translated, it gives CASSSRQDGGYGYTF.